The rows below give T cell receptor beta chains drawn from one sample of a study of blood T cell repertoires in COVID-19. Sequencing was performed with immunoSEQ multiplex PCR; in TCRdb, only in-frame clones are kept and a portion is missing. Of approximately 300,000 clones in the sample, 75% to 90% were seen once. The sample was peripheral blood. The receptors were sampled from a woman in her 50s who had recovered from COVID-19. Each CDR3 is given with its conserved first and last residue. The order of the fields is clone size, V gene, D gene, CDR3 length, J gene, CDR3 DNA, CDR3 protein. A D gene is named only where the DNA matches it firmly. The size field is filled for only some rows; it gives once, few, many or a size class.

abundance: -; v_gene: TRBV12-3/TRBV12-4; d_gene: -; len: 13; j_gene: TRBJ1-2; CDR3nt: TGTGCCAGCAGTTTGAACCGACTCTATGGCTACACCTTC; CDR3aa: CASSLNRLYGYTF
abundance: -; v_gene: TRBV6-2/TRBV6-3; d_gene: TRBD2; len: 13; j_gene: TRBJ2-1; CDR3nt: TGTGCCAGCAGTGCGGGGGGGTACAATGAGCAGTTCTTC; CDR3aa: CASSAGGYNEQFF
abundance: few; v_gene: TRBV7-2; d_gene: -; len: 15; j_gene: TRBJ1-5; CDR3nt: TGTGCCAGCAGCTTAGATGGGACAAAGGGTCGGCCCCAGCATTTT; CDR3aa: CASSLDGTKGRPQHF
abundance: -; v_gene: TRBV7-2; d_gene: TRBD1; len: 13; j_gene: TRBJ1-2; CDR3nt: TGTGCCAGCAGCTTTCAGGGGGCGTCCAGGCACACCTTC; CDR3aa: CASSFQGASRHTF
abundance: -; v_gene: TRBV5-1; d_gene: TRBD1; len: 15; j_gene: TRBJ2-5; CDR3nt: TGCGCCAGCAGCCCCAAAGGGACAGCCGGGGAGACCCAGTACTTC; CDR3aa: CASSPKGTAGETQYF
abundance: -; v_gene: TRBV5-7; d_gene: -; len: 17; j_gene: TRBJ2-1; CDR3nt: TGTGCCTTCACTGCGGGCTGCCGGGCCTACTCCTACAATGAGCAGTTCTTC; CDR3aa: CAFTAGCRAYSYNEQFF
abundance: -; v_gene: TRBV28; d_gene: -; len: 15; j_gene: TRBJ1-6; CDR3nt: TGTGCCAGCAGTCCCCAAACCGGGATCCATTCACCCCTCCACTTT; CDR3aa: CASSPQTGIHSPLHF
abundance: -; v_gene: TRBV6-5; d_gene: TRBD2; len: 15; j_gene: TRBJ2-7; CDR3nt: TGTGCCAGCAGTCAGGCTACTAGCGGCCCCTACGAGCAGTACTTC; CDR3aa: CASSQATSGPYEQYF
abundance: -; v_gene: TRBV24-1; d_gene: TRBD2; len: 12; j_gene: TRBJ2-5; CDR3nt: TGTGCCACCACGGGGGGCCAAGAGACCCAGTACTTC; CDR3aa: CATTGGQETQYF
abundance: -; v_gene: TRBV11-1; d_gene: -; len: 15; j_gene: TRBJ2-4; CDR3nt: TGTGCCAGCAGCCAAACCGCCGGGACTGGAGACATTCAGTACTTC; CDR3aa: CASSQTAGTGDIQYF
abundance: -; v_gene: TRBV5-4; d_gene: -; len: 15; j_gene: TRBJ1-1; CDR3nt: TGTGCCAGCAGTCGCAGTACAGGGCAAAACACTGAAGCTTTCTTT; CDR3aa: CASSRSTGQNTEAFF
abundance: -; v_gene: TRBV5-1; d_gene: -; len: 15; j_gene: TRBJ2-7; CDR3nt: TGCGCCAGCAGCTTGGTCGCTAGCGACTCCTACGAGCAGTACTTC; CDR3aa: CASSLVASDSYEQYF
abundance: few; v_gene: TRBV18; d_gene: -; len: 14; j_gene: TRBJ1-2; CDR3nt: TGTGCCAGCTCACTCACAGAAAGTGACTATGGCTACACCTTC; CDR3aa: CASSLTESDYGYTF
abundance: -; v_gene: TRBV5-1; d_gene: -; len: 15; j_gene: TRBJ2-7; CDR3nt: TGCGCCAGCAGCTTTTTCGGAGGAAGTTCCTACGAGCAGTACTTC; CDR3aa: CASSFFGGSSYEQYF
abundance: -; v_gene: TRBV24-1; d_gene: TRBD1; len: 14; j_gene: TRBJ2-7; CDR3nt: TGTGCCACCAGCCCCGGACAGGGGAGGGACGAGCAGTACTTC; CDR3aa: CATSPGQGRDEQYF
abundance: -; v_gene: TRBV12-5; d_gene: -; len: 13; j_gene: TRBJ2-1; CDR3nt: TGTGCTAGTGGTTTAGGGGGATGGAATGAGCAGTTCTTC; CDR3aa: CASGLGGWNEQFF
abundance: -; v_gene: TRBV19; d_gene: TRBD1; len: 15; j_gene: TRBJ2-1; CDR3nt: TGTGCCAGTAGTGAACAGGGGGCTAATGGCTATGAGCAGTTCTTC; CDR3aa: CASSEQGANGYEQFF
abundance: few; v_gene: TRBV5-8; d_gene: TRBD1; len: 16; j_gene: TRBJ1-2; CDR3nt: TGTGCCAGCAGCTTAATTATGGGACAGGGGAACTATGGCTACACCTTC; CDR3aa: CASSLIMGQGNYGYTF
abundance: -; v_gene: TRBV7-9; d_gene: TRBD1; len: 17; j_gene: TRBJ1-5; CDR3nt: TGTGCCAGCAGCTTTAACCCGGACAGGGGACTCAATCAGCCCCAGCATTTT; CDR3aa: CASSFNPDRGLNQPQHF
abundance: -; v_gene: TRBV4-1; d_gene: TRBD1; len: 15; j_gene: TRBJ1-5; CDR3nt: TGCGCCAGCAGCCAATCACAGGGGTTGCGACAGCCCCAGCATTTT; CDR3aa: CASSQSQGLRQPQHF
abundance: -; v_gene: TRBV4-2; d_gene: -; len: 14; j_gene: TRBJ2-2; CDR3nt: TGTGCCAGCAGCCAAGGGACTATGTCCGGGGAGCTGTTTTTT; CDR3aa: CASSQGTMSGELFF
abundance: -; v_gene: TRBV3-1/TRBV3-2; d_gene: -; len: 15; j_gene: TRBJ1-6; CDR3nt: TGTGCCAGCAGCCAAGGCAGGGCGGCTAATTCACCCCTCCACTTT; CDR3aa: CASSQGRAANSPLHF
abundance: once; v_gene: TRBV20-1; d_gene: -; len: 11; j_gene: TRBJ1-1; CDR3nt: TGCAGTGCTCCCGGGGGGAATGAAGCTTTCTTT; CDR3aa: CSAPGGNEAFF
abundance: -; v_gene: TRBV6-5; d_gene: TRBD1; len: 13; j_gene: TRBJ1-6; CDR3nt: TGTGCCAGCAGGGACAGGTCCGGGAGAACCCTCCACTTT; CDR3aa: CASRDRSGRTLHF
abundance: -; v_gene: TRBV7-9; d_gene: -; len: 12; j_gene: TRBJ1-2; CDR3nt: TGTGCCAGCAGTGGCCTCTTCTATGGCTACACCTTC; CDR3aa: CASSGLFYGYTF
abundance: -; v_gene: TRBV7-9; d_gene: TRBD1; len: 14; j_gene: TRBJ1-6; CDR3nt: TGTGCCAGCATCCCCGGGACAGGGGCCTCACCCCTCCACTTT; CDR3aa: CASIPGTGASPLHF
abundance: once; v_gene: TRBV9; d_gene: TRBD1; len: 15; j_gene: TRBJ2-5; CDR3nt: TGTGCCAGCAGCGTAGACGGGACAGGGGAAGAGACCCAGTACTTC; CDR3aa: CASSVDGTGEETQYF
abundance: -; v_gene: TRBV5-5; d_gene: TRBD2; len: 15; j_gene: TRBJ2-5; CDR3nt: TGTGCCAGCAGCGGAGGACTAGCGGGGGGAGAGACCCAGTACTTC; CDR3aa: CASSGGLAGGETQYF
abundance: -; v_gene: TRBV6-6; d_gene: -; len: 15; j_gene: TRBJ1-4; CDR3nt: TGTGCCAGCAACCTGAACCGGGTCTCTAATGAAAAACTGTTTTTT; CDR3aa: CASNLNRVSNEKLFF
abundance: -; v_gene: TRBV6-2/TRBV6-3; d_gene: TRBD2; len: 15; j_gene: TRBJ2-5; CDR3nt: TGTGCCAGCAGTTACCCCCTAGCGGTACAAGAGACCCAGTACTTC; CDR3aa: CASSYPLAVQETQYF
abundance: -; v_gene: TRBV19; d_gene: -; len: 15; j_gene: TRBJ2-7; CDR3nt: TGTGCCAGTAGTAAAAAGATAGATGGACTCTACGAGCAGTACTTC; CDR3aa: CASSKKIDGLYEQYF
abundance: -; v_gene: TRBV7-9; d_gene: -; len: 11; j_gene: TRBJ1-1; CDR3nt: TGTGCCAGCAGCTCGGGGGATGAAGCTTTCTTT; CDR3aa: CASSSGDEAFF
abundance: -; v_gene: TRBV7-9; d_gene: -; len: 12; j_gene: TRBJ1-5; CDR3nt: TGTGCCAGCAGCTTAGCCGATCAGCCCCAGCATTTT; CDR3aa: CASSLADQPQHF
abundance: -; v_gene: TRBV6-5; d_gene: -; len: 15; j_gene: TRBJ1-1; CDR3nt: TGTGCCAGCAGACTTAGGACTAACAAGAACACTGAAGCTTTCTTT; CDR3aa: CASRLRTNKNTEAFF
abundance: few; v_gene: TRBV12-3/TRBV12-4; d_gene: -; len: 12; j_gene: TRBJ2-7; CDR3nt: TGTGCCAGCACGGGGAGCTCCTACGAGCAGTACTTC; CDR3aa: CASTGSSYEQYF
abundance: -; v_gene: TRBV30; d_gene: -; len: 15; j_gene: TRBJ2-1; CDR3nt: TGTGCCTGGAGCTCTAGCGTCTTCTCCTACAATGAGCAGTTCTTC; CDR3aa: CAWSSSVFSYNEQFF
abundance: -; v_gene: TRBV11-2; d_gene: TRBD2; len: 16; j_gene: TRBJ2-3; CDR3nt: TGTGCCAGCAGCGCTACGGGACTAGACCCCACAGATACGCAGTATTTT; CDR3aa: CASSATGLDPTDTQYF
abundance: -; v_gene: TRBV6-2/TRBV6-3; d_gene: -; len: 14; j_gene: TRBJ2-1; CDR3nt: TGTGCCAGCAGTTATTCAGGGCTAGTTGATGAGCAGTTCTTC; CDR3aa: CASSYSGLVDEQFF
abundance: -; v_gene: TRBV7-2; d_gene: -; len: 13; j_gene: TRBJ2-2; CDR3nt: TGTGCCAGCAGCCTTAAGAGGGCCGGGGAGCTGTTTTTT; CDR3aa: CASSLKRAGELFF
abundance: once; v_gene: TRBV6-5; d_gene: TRBD2; len: 16; j_gene: TRBJ2-7; CDR3nt: TGTGCCAGCAGTTCAAAAGGACTAGTCGCGGTCTACGAGCAGTACTTC; CDR3aa: CASSSKGLVAVYEQYF
abundance: -; v_gene: TRBV19; d_gene: -; len: 14; j_gene: TRBJ2-5; CDR3nt: TGTGCCAGTAGTATTGGGCCCACCCAAGAGACCCAGTACTTC; CDR3aa: CASSIGPTQETQYF
abundance: -; v_gene: TRBV28; d_gene: TRBD1; len: 14; j_gene: TRBJ1-5; CDR3nt: TGTGCCAGCAGTCGGACAGGTTTGGCGCAGCCCCAGCATTTT; CDR3aa: CASSRTGLAQPQHF
abundance: -; v_gene: TRBV7-2; d_gene: -; len: 15; j_gene: TRBJ2-4; CDR3nt: TGTGCCAGCAGCTTAGCGGTGACACCCAAAAACATTCAGTACTTC; CDR3aa: CASSLAVTPKNIQYF
abundance: -; v_gene: TRBV2; d_gene: TRBD2; len: 15; j_gene: TRBJ2-1; CDR3nt: TGTGCCAGCAGTGCGGTAGCGGGGGGAGGGTATGAGCAGTTCTTC; CDR3aa: CASSAVAGGGYEQFF
abundance: -; v_gene: TRBV7-6; d_gene: -; len: 15; j_gene: TRBJ2-2; CDR3nt: TGTGCCAGCAGCTTAACTGGACTAACCACCGGGGAGCTGTTTTTT; CDR3aa: CASSLTGLTTGELFF
abundance: -; v_gene: TRBV29-1; d_gene: TRBD2; len: 16; j_gene: TRBJ2-1; CDR3nt: TGCAGCGTTGGGGCAACTAGCGGGTGGTCCTACAATGAGCAGTTCTTC; CDR3aa: CSVGATSGWSYNEQFF
abundance: few; v_gene: TRBV30; d_gene: TRBD1; len: 17; j_gene: TRBJ1-1; CDR3nt: TGTGCCTGTTCCGTACAACTACCGGACAGGGGCCCCAATCGGGCTTTCTTT; CDR3aa: CACSVQLPDRGPNRAFF
abundance: -; v_gene: TRBV6-5; d_gene: -; len: 14; j_gene: TRBJ1-5; CDR3nt: TGTGCCAGCAGTTACGCCAGGGAGGGTCAGCCCCAGCATTTT; CDR3aa: CASSYAREGQPQHF
abundance: -; v_gene: TRBV6-5; d_gene: -; len: 14; j_gene: TRBJ1-1; CDR3nt: TGTGCCAGCACCGGGGGATGGGGAGTGAATGAAGCTTTCTTT; CDR3aa: CASTGGWGVNEAFF
abundance: -; v_gene: TRBV7-2; d_gene: TRBD2; len: 14; j_gene: TRBJ2-7; CDR3nt: TGTGCCAGCAGCCTAACGAAGCGGGGGGGCGAGCAGTACTTC; CDR3aa: CASSLTKRGGEQYF
abundance: -; v_gene: TRBV7-2; d_gene: -; len: 14; j_gene: TRBJ2-3; CDR3nt: TGTGCCAGCCTATTGGGGGCTAGCACAGATACGCAGTATTTT; CDR3aa: CASLLGASTDTQYF
abundance: -; v_gene: TRBV6-6; d_gene: -; len: 15; j_gene: TRBJ2-1; CDR3nt: TGTGCCAGCAGTTTCAGAGCGGCCTCCTACAATGAGCAGTTCTTC; CDR3aa: CASSFRAASYNEQFF